The clone carrying this TCR beta chain occurred a few times. The antigen remains unidentified. Each TCR beta library was made by quantitative 5'-RACE that incorporated molecular barcodes. MiXCR, run by TCRdb on the 5' RACE reads, gives a single entry per CDR3 protein. This table has approximately 540,000 distinct CDR3 sequences, roughly 13% appearing once. These data belong to a study of CD8 T cells in ankylosing spondylitis. Study findings and constraints: Some of the motif variants had earlier been found in reactive arthritis patients' fluid and blood. Blood of patients with ankylosing spondylitis appeared to be characterized by a TCR beta motif of several highly homologous variants. Matched ankylosing spondylitis synovial fluid reportedly contained a significantly enriched population of disease-linked clones. The authors found the disease-linked clones to be CD8+ and relatively rare in peripheral blood.

The CDR3 consists of 15 residues. Between the trimmed V and J ends, which lost 4 bases and 2 bases, there was a span of 11 bases. Germline V gives CDR1 MGHDK, CDR2 SYGVNS. The chain uses TRBV25-1 and TRBJ1-4; no clear D. Sequencing was performed on blood, either unsorted or a sorted T cell fraction (not recorded which). The clonotype was recovered from a male donor with ankylosing spondylitis. The CDR3 reads CASSASTHTNEKLFF. The CDR3 DNA reads as TGTGCCAGCAGTGCCTCGACGCACACTAATGAAAAACTGTTTTTT.